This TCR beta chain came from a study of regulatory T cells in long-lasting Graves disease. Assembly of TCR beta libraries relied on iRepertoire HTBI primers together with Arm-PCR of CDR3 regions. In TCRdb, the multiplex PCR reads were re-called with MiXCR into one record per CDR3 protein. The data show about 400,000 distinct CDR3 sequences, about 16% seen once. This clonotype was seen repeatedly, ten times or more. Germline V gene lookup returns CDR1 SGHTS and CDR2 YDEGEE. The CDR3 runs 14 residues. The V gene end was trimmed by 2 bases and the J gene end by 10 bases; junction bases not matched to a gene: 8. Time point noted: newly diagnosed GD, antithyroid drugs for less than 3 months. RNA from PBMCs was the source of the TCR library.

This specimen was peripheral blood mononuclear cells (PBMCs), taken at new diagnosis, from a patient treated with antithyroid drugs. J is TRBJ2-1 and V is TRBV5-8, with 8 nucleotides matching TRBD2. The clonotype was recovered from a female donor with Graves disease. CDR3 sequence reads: CASSFEAGDGEQFF. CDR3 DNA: TGTGCCAGCAGCTTCGAAGCGGGAGACGGAGAGCAGTTCTTC.